This T cell receptor beta chain was captured by sequencing in a study of multiple sclerosis patients with progressive multifocal leukoencephalopathy. CDR1 and CDR2 (germline): SGHDT, YYEEEE. CDR3 length: 16 residues. V lost 2 bases to trimming and J lost 2 bases, with 14 bases between them. The repertoire was sequenced with immunoSEQ multiplex PCR; TCRdb's copy has only in-frame clones and lacks some. The sample lists some 27,000 clones; 90% were seen once. The time point: 12 to 13 months of natalizumab therapy. T1 and T2 blood were collected at 6 and 12 months of natalizumab. The receptor was derived from a human donor with multiple sclerosis. The material was PBMCs, obtained from a patient treated with natalizumab. V usage is TRBV5-6 and J usage is TRBJ1-3; no definite D call. CDR3 sequence reads: CASSFIGGSAGNTIYF. The CDR3 nucleotides read TGTGCCAGCAGCTTCATTGGTGGAAGCGCTGGAAACACCATATATTTT.